This TCR beta chain was identified during a study of regulatory T cells in long-lasting Graves disease. To make TCR beta libraries, researchers used iRepertoire HTBI primers and Arm-PCR of CDR3 regions. MiXCR, applied by TCRdb to the multiplex PCR reads, yields one record per CDR3 protein. The sample includes roughly 400,000 distinct CDR3 sequences, roughly 20% of them seen just once. This clonotype was counted at least ten times. Its antigen is currently unknown. The germline gene is not matched at one end of the junction; a read error may be the cause. Findings of the study overall: Under persistent disease, TRBV28, TRBJ1-2 and TRBJ2-5 were used preferentially. Persistent patients had more shared public clonotypes (around 2,500) than new patients (about 970).

CDR3 size: 13 residues. CDR1 SGHRS and CDR2 YFSETQ come from the germline V gene. Time point meaning: persistent/refractory GD, antithyroid drugs over 5 years with positive TRAb. Following extraction of RNA from PBMCs, that RNA was used to make the TCR library. This TCR was sampled from a female donor with Graves disease. The chain is built from TRBV5-1 and TRBJ1-1; D gene ambiguous. This material consisted of peripheral blood mononuclear cells (PBMCs), taken when the disease was refractory, from a patient treated with antithyroid drugs. This CDR3 is CASSLLMNTEAFF. CDR3 in DNA: TGTGCCAGCAGCTTACTGATGAACACTGAAGCTTTCTTT.